The 18 T cell receptor beta chains presented below share a single source sample, sequenced in a study of response to subunit inactivated influenza vaccine. TCRdb used MiXCR to reprocess the RT-PCR reads, holding one entry per CDR3 protein. The sample comprises 600,000 to 700,000 distinct CDR3 sequences, 14% of which are singletons, and roughly 7.2% rests with the top ten. This specimen consisted of PBMCs from blood, obtained 14 to 15 days before vaccination. The origin of the receptors is a man in his fifties who received an inactivated influenza vaccine.

The chain recombines TRBV9 with TRBJ2-7; 8 nucleotides match TRBD1. The CDR3 runs 15 residues. J gave up 5 bases and V 0 bases, and 7 bases lay outside the gene matches. Germline CDR1 and CDR2: SGDLS and YYNGEE. This CDR3 is CASSVAGSGGDEQYF. As DNA, the CDR3 is TGTGCCAGCAGCGTAGCTGGGTCAGGGGGCGACGAGCAGTACTTC.

This clonotype has just a few counts. This sequence joins TRBV2 and TRBJ1-1, with 7 positions matching TRBD1. Germline V gene sequence: CDR1 SNHLY, CDR2 FYNNEI. The CDR3 spans 15 residues. The junction had 6 bases not matched to a gene; V was cut back by 4 bases and J by 1 base. This CDR3 is CASSGAGGGNTEAFF. The CDR3 DNA reads TGTGCCAGCAGTGGTGCAGGGGGTGGGAACACTGAAGCTTTCTTT.

The rearrangement uses TRBV11-1 and TRBJ2-1; the match to TRBD2 covers 11 bases. Unmatched junction bases numbered 16, after V lost 5 bases and J lost 4 bases. The CDR3 loop spans 19 amino acids. The V gene's germline CDR1 is SGHAT and CDR2 FQDESV (reference sequence). This CDR3 is CASSPRLRLAGPEYNEQFF. DNA for the CDR3: TGTGCCAGCAGCCCCCGGTTGCGACTAGCGGGGCCGGAGTACAATGAGCAGTTCTTC.

This clonotype was counted a few times. The gene calls are TRBV10-3 and TRBJ2-1; TRBD2 matches at 7 bases. V shed 5 bases and J 13 bases; nucleotides not matched to a gene: 8. The CDR3 sequence is 12 residues long. Germline V gene data show CDR1 as ENHRY and CDR2 as SYGVKD. In DNA, the CDR3 is TGTGCCATCAGTAAACCGACTAGCTCCCAGTTCTTC. Amino acids: CAISKPTSSQFF.

The rearrangement uses TRBV10-3 and TRBJ1-3; D gene ambiguous. Between the trimmed V and J ends, which lost 8 bases and 4 bases, there was a span of 9 bases. The CDR3 has 12 amino acids. Germline values: CDR1 ENHRY, CDR2 SYGVKD. The CDR3 DNA reads TGTGCCATCGGTCATCCCGGAAACACCATATATTTT. Protein: CAIGHPGNTIYF.

The J gene is TRBJ2-7, the V gene TRBV5-1, with 7 bases identical to TRBD2. Germline V gives CDR1 SGHRS, CDR2 YFSETQ. V shed 4 bases and J 6 bases; nucleotides not matched to a gene: 7. This CDR3 has 13 amino acids. In DNA, the CDR3 is TGCGCCAGCAGCCAGGGAGGGGACGCCGAGCAGTACTTC. Its protein product is CASSQGGDAEQYF.

V gene TRBV20-1 combines with J gene TRBJ2-1; 8 bases map to TRBD2. This CDR3 has 15 residues. Trimming cost V 2 bases and J 8 bases; bases outside gene matches: 11. Per germline, CDR1 DFQATT and CDR2 SNEGSKA (reference sequence). The CDR3 reads CSARPAGVGQDEQFF. The DNA of the CDR3 is TGCAGTGCTAGACCAGCGGGAGTAGGCCAGGATGAGCAGTTCTTC.

Many counts were recorded for this clonotype. The gene calls are TRBV7-6 and TRBJ2-1; 11 nucleotides align to TRBD2. The CDR3 spans 16 residues. In germline, CDR1 is SGHVS, CDR2 FNYEAQ. V shed 4 bases and J 0 bases; nucleotides not matched to a gene: 2. CDR3 region: CASSSGLAVSYNEQFF. In DNA, the CDR3 is TGTGCCAGCAGCTCGGGACTAGCGGTCTCCTACAATGAGCAGTTCTTC.

This clonotype was seen at least ten times. The chain carries TRBV28 and TRBJ2-5; 7 positions agree with TRBD1. J was trimmed by 4 bases and V by 1 base; bases with no gene match: 12. Germline V lookup: CDR1 MDHEN, CDR2 SYDVKM. The CDR3 has 17 amino acids. The CDR3 nucleotides are TGTGCCAGCAGTTTATATCCCGACAGGGTATTTTCAGAGACCCAGTACTTC. Its protein is CASSLYPDRVFSETQYF.

This clonotype was seen repeatedly, ten times or more. The rearrangement links TRBV5-1 to TRBJ2-3; no definite D call. The CDR3 has 14 residues. The V end lost 4 bases, the J end lost 2 bases, and 11 bases lay between the germline ends. The germline CDR1 and CDR2 sequences are SGHRS and YFSETQ. CDR3 coding DNA: TGCGCCAGCAGCGTCCAGACTTACACAGATACGCAGTATTTT. This gives the protein CASSVQTYTDTQYF.

The CDR3 reads CASSLAGKGYTF. The CDR3 nucleotides are TGTGCCAGCAGCCTAGCCGGTAAAGGCTACACCTTC. The chain employs TRBV4-2 and TRBJ1-2; D uncertain. Germline-derived CDR1 and CDR2 are LGHNA and YNFKEQ. V was trimmed by 4 bases and J by 8 bases, leaving 11 bases between them. The length of the CDR3 is 12 residues.

The sample holds a few counts of this clonotype. This chain joins TRBV5-1 and TRBJ2-1; D may match TRBD1 or TRBD2 (5 bases each). The CDR3 runs to 16 residues. Germline CDR1 reads SGHRS; CDR2 reads YFSETQ. V was shortened by 1 base and J by 0 bases, with 11 bases between the two germline ends. The DNA for the CDR3 is TGCGCCAGCAGCTTGCAAGCAGGGAGCTCCTACAATGAGCAGTTCTTC. Amino acids: CASSLQAGSSYNEQFF.

The chain links TRBV6-1 to TRBJ2-7, with 9 bases lining up with TRBD2. With V trimmed by 6 bases and J by 7 bases, 13 bases remained unmatched. The CDR3 has 15 residues. Germline CDR1 is MNHNS and CDR2 is SASEGT. This chain's CDR3 is CASRQPLAGLGEQYF. CDR3 nucleotides: TGTGCCAGCAGACAACCTCTAGCGGGGCTGGGTGAGCAGTACTTC.

In its sample, this clonotype was seen a few times. At one end, the junction sequence differs from germline, possibly due to a read error. The chain links TRBV9 to TRBJ2-3; D call uncertain. CDR1 SGDLS and CDR2 YYNGEE come from the germline V gene. CDR3 length: 16 residues. The CDR3, as DNA: TGTGCCAGCAGCTCGGGTCTACAAATAGTCACAGATATGCAGTATTTT. Its protein is CASSSGLQIVTDMQYF.

This clonotype was counted between two and nine times. The chain has TRBV12-3 or TRBV12-4 and TRBJ2-7; 10 positions match TRBD1. This CDR3 is 15 amino acids long. Trimming at V came to 6 bases and at J to 6 bases, leaving 11 bases not matched to a gene. For the CDR3, the DNA is TGTGCCAGCAGGCGAGACAGGGGGCTGGTAAGCGAGCAGTACTTC. It encodes CASRRDRGLVSEQYF.

This clonotype was seen more than once but under ten times. The V gene is TRBV5-1, the J gene TRBJ1-5; D gene ambiguous. Germline V gene sequence: CDR1 SGHRS, CDR2 YFSETQ. Trimming cost V 0 bases and J 6 bases, with 10 bases left between them. CDR3 length equals 14 residues. The CDR3 DNA sequence: TGCGCCAGCAGCTTGGAGGGTAATAGTCAGCCCCAGCATTTT. Its protein product is CASSLEGNSQPQHF.

This clonotype was counted a few times. The CDR3 region is CASSPDSGYQYF. The CDR3 nucleotides are TGTGCCAGCAGCCCCGACTCGGGGTACCAGTACTTC. This rearrangement joins TRBV7-2 to TRBJ2-5; possible D gene TRBD2, 5 bases. Germline values: CDR1 SGHTA, CDR2 FQGNSA. The CDR3 length is 12 residues. The germline V and J ends were trimmed by 5 bases and 10 bases, with 14 bases remaining between them.

This clonotype was picked up a small number of times. The V gene is TRBV5-1, the J gene TRBJ2-6; maybe TRBD2 (5 bases). Germline CDR1 reads SGHRS; CDR2 reads YFSETQ. V was shortened by 6 bases and J by 0 bases, with 10 bases between the two germline ends. The CDR3 is 15 amino acids. CDR3: CASMVGNSGANVLTF. The DNA of the CDR3 is TGCGCCAGCATGGTCGGGAACTCTGGGGCCAACGTCCTGACTTTC.